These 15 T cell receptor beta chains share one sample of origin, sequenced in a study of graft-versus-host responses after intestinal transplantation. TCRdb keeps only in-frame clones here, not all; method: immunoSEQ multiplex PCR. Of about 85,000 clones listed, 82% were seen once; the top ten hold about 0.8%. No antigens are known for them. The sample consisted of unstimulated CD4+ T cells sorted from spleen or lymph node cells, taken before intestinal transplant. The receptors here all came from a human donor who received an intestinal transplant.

The CDR3 region is CASSFGGGGDNQPQHF. The CDR3 bases are TGTGCCAGCAGTTTCGGGGGGGGAGGAGACAATCAGCCCCAGCATTTT. The chain couples TRBV27 to TRBJ1-5; TRBD1 is a possible D gene (5 bases). The germline CDR1 and CDR2 sequences are MNHEY and SMNVEV (reference sequence). This CDR3 is 16 amino acids long. V lost 3 bases to trimming and J lost 3 bases, with 15 bases between them.

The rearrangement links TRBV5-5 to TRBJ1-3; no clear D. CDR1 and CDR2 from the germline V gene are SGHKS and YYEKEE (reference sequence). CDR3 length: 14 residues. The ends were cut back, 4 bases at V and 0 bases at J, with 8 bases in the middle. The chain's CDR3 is CASSLTGSGNTIYF. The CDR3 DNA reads TGTGCCAGCAGCCTGACTGGCTCTGGAAACACCATATATTTT.

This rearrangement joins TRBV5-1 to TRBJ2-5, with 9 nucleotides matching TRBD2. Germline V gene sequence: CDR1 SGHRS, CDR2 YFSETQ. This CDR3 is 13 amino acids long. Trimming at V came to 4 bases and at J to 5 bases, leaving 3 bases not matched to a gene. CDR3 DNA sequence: TGCGCCAGCAGCACTAGCGGGTGGGAGACCCAGTACTTC. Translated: CASSTSGWETQYF.

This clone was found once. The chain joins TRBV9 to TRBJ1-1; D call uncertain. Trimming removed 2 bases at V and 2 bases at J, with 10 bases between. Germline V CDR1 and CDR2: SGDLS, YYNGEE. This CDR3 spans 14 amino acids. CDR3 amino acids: CASSVGPPNTEAFF. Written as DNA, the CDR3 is TGTGCCAGCAGCGTGGGCCCGCCTAACACTGAAGCTTTCTTT.

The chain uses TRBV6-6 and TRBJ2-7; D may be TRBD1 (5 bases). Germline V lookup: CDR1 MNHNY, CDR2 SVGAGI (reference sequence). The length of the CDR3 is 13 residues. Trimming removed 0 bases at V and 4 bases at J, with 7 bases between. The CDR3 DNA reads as TGTGCCAGCAGTTACTCTGCAGGGTACGAGCAGTACTTC. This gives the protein CASSYSAGYEQYF.

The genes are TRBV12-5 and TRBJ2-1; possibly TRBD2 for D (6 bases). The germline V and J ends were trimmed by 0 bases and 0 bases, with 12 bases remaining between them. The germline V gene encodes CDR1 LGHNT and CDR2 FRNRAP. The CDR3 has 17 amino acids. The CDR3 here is CASGLVESGVSYNEQFF. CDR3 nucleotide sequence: TGTGCTAGTGGTTTGGTAGAGTCGGGGGTCTCCTACAATGAGCAGTTCTTC. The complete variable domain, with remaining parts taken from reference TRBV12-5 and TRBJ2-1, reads DARVTQTPRHKVTEMGQEVTMRCQPILGHNTVFWYRQTMMQGLELLAYFRNRAPLDDSGMPKDRFSAEMPDATLATLKIQPSEPRDSAVYFCASGLVESGVSYNEQFFGPGTRLTVL.

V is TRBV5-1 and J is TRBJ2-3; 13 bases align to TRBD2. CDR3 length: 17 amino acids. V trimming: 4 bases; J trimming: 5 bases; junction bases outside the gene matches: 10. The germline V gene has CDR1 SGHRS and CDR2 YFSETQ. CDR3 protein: CASSRGTSGIAGDTQYF. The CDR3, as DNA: TGCGCCAGCAGCCGTGGGACTAGCGGGATAGCGGGAGATACGCAGTATTTT.

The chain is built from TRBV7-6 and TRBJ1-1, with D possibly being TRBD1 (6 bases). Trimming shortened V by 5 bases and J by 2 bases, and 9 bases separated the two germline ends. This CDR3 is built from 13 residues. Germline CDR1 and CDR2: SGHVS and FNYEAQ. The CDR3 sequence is CASSRDINTEAFF. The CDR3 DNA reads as TGTGCCAGCAGCCGGGACATAAACACTGAAGCTTTCTTT. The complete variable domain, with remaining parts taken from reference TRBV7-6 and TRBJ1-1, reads GAGVSQSPRYKVTKRGQDVALRCDPISGHVSLYWYRQALGQGPEFLTYFNYEAQQDKSGLPNDRFSAERPEGSISTLTIQRTEQRDSAMYRCASSRDINTEAFFGQGTRLTVV.

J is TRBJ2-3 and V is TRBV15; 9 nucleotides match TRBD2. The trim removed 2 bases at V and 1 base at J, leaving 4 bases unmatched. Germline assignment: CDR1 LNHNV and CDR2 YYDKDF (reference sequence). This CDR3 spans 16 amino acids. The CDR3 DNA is TGTGCCACCAGCAGAATGCCTAGCGGGGGCACAGATACGCAGTATTTT. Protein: CATSRMPSGGTDTQYF.

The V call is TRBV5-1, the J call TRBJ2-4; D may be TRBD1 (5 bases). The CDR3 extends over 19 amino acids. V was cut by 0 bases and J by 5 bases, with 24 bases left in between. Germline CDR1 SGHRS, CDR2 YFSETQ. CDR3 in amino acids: CASSLVPLDQGPSQNIQYF. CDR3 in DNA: TGCGCCAGCAGCTTGGTTCCTTTAGACCAGGGTCCGTCGCAAAACATTCAGTACTTC.

The CDR3 protein is CASSGGANTGELFF. CDR3 DNA: TGTGCCAGTTCCGGGGGGGCGAACACCGGGGAGCTGTTTTTT. V gene TRBV28 combines with J gene TRBJ2-2, with 8 bases fitting TRBD2. V shed 9 bases, J shed 0 bases, and the junction held 3 bases outside the gene matches. CDR3 length: 14 residues. Germline CDR1 and CDR2: MDHEN and SYDVKM.

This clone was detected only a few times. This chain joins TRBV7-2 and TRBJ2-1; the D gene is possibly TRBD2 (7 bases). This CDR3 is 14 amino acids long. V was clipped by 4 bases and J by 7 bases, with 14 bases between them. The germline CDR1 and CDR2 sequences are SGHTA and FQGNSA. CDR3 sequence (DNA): TGTGCCAGCAGCTCCGGGGGGCCCGGGAATGAGCAGTTCTTC. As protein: CASSSGGPGNEQFF.

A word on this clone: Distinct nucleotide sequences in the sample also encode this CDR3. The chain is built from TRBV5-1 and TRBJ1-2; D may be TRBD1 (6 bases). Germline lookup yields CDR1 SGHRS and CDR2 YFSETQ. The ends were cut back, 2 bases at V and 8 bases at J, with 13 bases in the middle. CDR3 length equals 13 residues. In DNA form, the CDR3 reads TGCGCCAGCAGCTTAGCAGGGGATTACGGCTACACCTTC. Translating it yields CASSLAGDYGYTF. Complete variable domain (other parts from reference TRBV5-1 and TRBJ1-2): KAGVTQTPRYLIKTRGQQVTLSCSPISGHRSVSWYQQTPGQGLQFLFEYFSETQRNKGNFPGRFSGRQFSNSRSEMNVSTLELGDSALYLCASSLAGDYGYTFGSGTRLTVV.

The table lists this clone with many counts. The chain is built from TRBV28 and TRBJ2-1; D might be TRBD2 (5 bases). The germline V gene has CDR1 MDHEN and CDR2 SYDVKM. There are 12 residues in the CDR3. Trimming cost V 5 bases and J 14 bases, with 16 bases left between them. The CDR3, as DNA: TGTGCCAGCAGTAACCGCGGGTTTAGGGAGTTCTTC. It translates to CASSNRGFREFF.

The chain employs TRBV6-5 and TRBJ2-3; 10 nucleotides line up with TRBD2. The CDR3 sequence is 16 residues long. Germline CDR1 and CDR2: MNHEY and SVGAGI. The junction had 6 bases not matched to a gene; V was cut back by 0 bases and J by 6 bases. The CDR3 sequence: CASSYSGLAGADTQYF. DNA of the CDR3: TGTGCCAGCAGTTACTCTGGGCTAGCGGGAGCGGATACGCAGTATTTT.